This T cell receptor beta chain was captured by sequencing in a study of blood T cell repertoires in COVID-19. Study context: The samples span acute and convalescent COVID-19 from the United States, Italy and Spain. PBMCs, B-cell-depleted T cells, or T cells provided the cDNA or gDNA that made up the material.

Original processing notes: From reference gene primer amplification, estimates of nucleated cell counts were derived. Some clones are missing from TCRdb's copy, which holds only in-frame ones; the method was immunoSEQ multiplex PCR. That table supplies the V and J calls and clone size; D and trimming were determined from the DNA. Here the sample spans more than 95,000 clones, over 55% being singletons. The length of the CDR3 is 14 residues. The J segment lost 6 bases and the V segment lost 5 bases, leaving 7 bases of the junction unmatched. Per germline, CDR1 SGHVS and CDR2 FNYEAQ. Sequencing input: peripheral blood. The receptor was isolated from a woman in her 70s with acute or convalescent COVID-19. The rearrangement uses TRBV7-6 and TRBJ1-5, with 7 bases aligning to TRBD1. CDR3 protein: CASSLQTGSQPQHF. The CDR3 DNA sequence: TGTGCCAGCAGCCTACAGACAGGGAGTCAGCCCCAGCATTTT. Full variable domain (outside the CDR3, taken from reference TRBV7-6 and TRBJ1-5): GAGVSQSPRYKVTKRGQDVALRCDPISGHVSLYWYRQALGQGPEFLTYFNYEAQQDKSGLPNDRFSAERPEGSISTLTIQRTEQRDSAMYRCASSLQTGSQPQHFGDGTRLSIL.